The T cell receptor beta chain described here comes from a study of CD8+CD57+ T cells in acquired aplastic anemia. Study results and limitations: CD8+ Simpson's diversity showed no significant patient-control difference.

Genomic DNA constituted the template upon which TCR beta VDJ and CDR3 profiling was performed. TCRdb re-called the reads with MiXCR, one entry per CDR3 protein. The data show fewer than 200,000 distinct CDR3 sequences, less than 60% seen once. The CDR3 runs to 13 residues. Losses at the gene ends were 2 bases for V and 6 bases for J; bases not matched to a gene: 0. CDR1 and CDR2 (germline): MDHEN, SYDVKM. Only patients with CD8+CD57+ cell expansion on flow cytometry were chosen for sequencing. As to this clonotype: Its specificity is not known.

The clonotype comes from a human donor with aplastic anemia. The sequenced sample consisted of sorted CD4+, CD8+, or CD8+CD57+ T cells (not recorded which) from PBMCs. The J gene is TRBJ2-2, the V gene TRBV28; 7 bases fit TRBD1. Here the CDR3 reads CASSLTGAGELFF. In DNA form, the CDR3 reads TGTGCCAGCAGTTTAACAGGGGCCGGGGAGCTGTTTTTT.